Listed here are 21 T cell receptor beta chains from one sample, sequenced in a study of cytomegalovirus exposure and HLA in healthy donors. Researchers ran the PCR with 60 Vbeta and 13 Jbeta primers. The data were produced by immunoSEQ multiplex PCR, yet TCRdb's version contains in-frame clones alone and is incomplete. The sample includes around 100,000 clones, approximately 84% of them seen just once. Material: PBMCs. These receptors all stem from a man aged 18 to 29 in good health and CMV-seronegative.

The chain links TRBV5-1 to TRBJ2-7, with D possibly TRBD1 on 6 matching bases. CDR3 length: 16 amino acids. CDR1 and CDR2 from the germline V gene are SGHRS and YFSETQ. Trimming removed 4 bases at V and 5 bases at J, with 22 bases between. DNA for the CDR3: TGCGCCAGCAGCCCCGGACAGACCGGCCGCGGAGACGAGCAGTACTTC. Translation gives CASSPGQTGRGDEQYF.

The genes are TRBV27 and TRBJ2-7, with D perhaps matching TRBD2 (6 bases). Trimming pared 6 bases from V and 6 bases from J, leaving 12 bases between. Per the germline V gene, CDR1 is MNHEY and CDR2 is SMNVEV (reference sequence). The CDR3 runs 12 residues. The CDR3, as DNA: TGTGCCAGCAGCCTAGGGCGGGGCGAGCAGTACTTC. Protein sequence: CASSLGRGEQYF.

V gene TRBV10-2 combines with J gene TRBJ2-7; possibly TRBD1 for D (6 bases). Trimming stripped 6 bases from V and 2 bases from J, with 8 bases between. There are 12 residues in the CDR3. Germline lookup yields CDR1 WSHSY and CDR2 SAAADI. The CDR3 reads CASRDSAYEQYF. Here the CDR3 DNA reads TGCGCCAGCAGGGACAGTGCCTACGAGCAGTACTTC.

This chain uses TRBV10-3 with TRBJ2-5; tentative D call: TRBD1 (6 bases). Germline CDR1 ENHRY, CDR2 SYGVKD. Between the trimmed V and J ends, which lost 7 bases and 4 bases, there was a span of 13 bases. This CDR3 comprises 13 residues. CDR3 in DNA: TGTGCCATCAAAACACAGGGAACAGAGACCCAGTACTTC. Protein: CAIKTQGTETQYF.

This chain joins TRBV6-6 and TRBJ2-2; D might be TRBD1 (7 bases). The CDR3 covers 15 residues. V was cut by 7 bases and J by 4 bases, with 16 bases left in between. CDR1 is MNHNY and CDR2 is SVGAGI in the germline V gene (reference sequence). The CDR3: CASTYTGEVTGELFF. CDR3 sequence (DNA): TGTGCCAGCACCTATACAGGGGAGGTCACCGGGGAGCTGTTTTTT.

The chain has TRBV7-9 and TRBJ1-5; D not certain. V lost 10 bases, J lost 0 bases, and 13 bases lay in between. CDR3 length: 14 amino acids. Germline lookup yields CDR1 SEHNR and CDR2 FQNEAQ (reference sequence). Here the CDR3 reads CAKTGAYSNQPQHF. The CDR3 region has the DNA TGTGCCAAAACCGGAGCGTATAGCAATCAGCCCCAGCATTTT.

The sample holds one count of this clone. This chain uses TRBV7-9 with TRBJ2-7; D might be TRBD1 (6 bases). The CDR3 spans 16 residues. Trimming left V 5 bases short and J 4 bases short, with 21 bases between. The germline V gene encodes CDR1 SEHNR and CDR2 FQNEAQ (reference sequence). CDR3 loop: CASSPRGGGGLYEQYF. CDR3 nucleotide sequence: TGTGCCAGCAGCCCCAGGGGTGGTGGCGGCCTATACGAGCAGTACTTC.

The chain joins TRBV6-5 to TRBJ1-2; TRBD1 matches 12 bases. CDR1 is MNHEY and CDR2 is SVGAGI in the germline V gene. The trim removed 2 bases at V and 7 bases at J, leaving 5 bases unmatched. The CDR3 sequence is 15 residues long. CDR3 bases: TGTGCCAGCAGTTACGTGGGGACAGGGGGCGCTGGCTACACCTTC. Translating gives CASSYVGTGGAGYTF.

The V call is TRBV7-8, the J call TRBJ1-4; 10 bases match TRBD1. This CDR3 region has 17 residues. The germline V gene encodes CDR1 SGHVS and CDR2 FQNEAQ. J was trimmed by 3 bases and V by 5 bases; bases with no gene match: 9. CDR3 DNA: TGTGCCAGCAGCCAGGGGGACAGGGGATTTTCTAATGAAAAACTGTTTTTT. Residues: CASSQGDRGFSNEKLFF.

Only a few counts were recorded for this clone. The chain carries TRBV6-5 and TRBJ1-2; possibly TRBD1 for D (5 bases). The length of the CDR3 is 11 residues. V gave up 10 bases and J gave up 8 bases, with 14 bases separating them. CDR1 MNHEY and CDR2 SVGAGI come from the germline V gene. In DNA, the CDR3 is TGTGCCACCCACGGGGGAAACGGCTACACCTTC. This codes for CATHGGNGYTF.

The rearrangement joins TRBV6-5 to TRBJ2-5; TRBD1 matches at 10 bases. The J call may not be correct, given that the DNA end is closer to TRBJ2-7. Germline-derived CDR1 and CDR2 are MNHEY and SVGAGI. This CDR3 is built from 16 residues. This CDR3 reads CASSYSPGQGTYEQYF. The CDR3 bases are TGTGCCAGCAGTTACTCCCCGGGACAGGGGACTTACGAGCAGTACTTC.

J is TRBJ2-1 and V is TRBV12-5; D unclear. Trimming pared 6 bases from V and 5 bases from J, leaving 5 bases between. The V gene's germline CDR1 is LGHNT and CDR2 FRNRAP. This CDR3 region has 11 residues. The CDR3 sequence is CASGTNNEQFF. The CDR3 nucleotides read TGTGCTAGTGGAACAAACAATGAGCAGTTCTTC. Combining the CDR3 with reference TRBV12-5 and TRBJ2-1 gives the whole variable domain DARVTQTPRHKVTEMGQEVTMRCQPILGHNTVFWYRQTMMQGLELLAYFRNRAPLDDSGMPKDRFSAEMPDATLATLKIQPSEPRDSAVYFCASGTNNEQFFGPGTRLTVL.

The V gene is TRBV5-1, the J gene TRBJ2-2; 7 positions agree with TRBD1. Per the germline V gene, CDR1 is SGHRS and CDR2 is YFSETQ. CDR3 length equals 16 residues. V trimming: 4 bases; J trimming: 2 bases; junction bases outside the gene matches: 8. The CDR3 nucleotides are TGCGCCAGCAGCCCTACCGGGACAGTTAACACCGGGGAGCTGTTTTTT. Residues: CASSPTGTVNTGELFF.

The chain couples TRBV14 to TRBJ1-2; 11 bases agree with TRBD1. V lost 4 bases to trimming and J lost 2 bases; unmatched junction nucleotides: 6. Germline V gene lookup returns CDR1 SGHDN and CDR2 FVKESK. The CDR3 has 16 amino acids. The CDR3, as DNA: TGTGCCAGCAGCCCGGAAGGACAGGGGGCGAACTATGGCTACACCTTC. It codes for CASSPEGQGANYGYTF.

This clone has a handful of counts. The V call is TRBV2, the J call TRBJ2-7; 16 bases align to TRBD2. V trimming: 2 bases; J trimming: 4 bases; junction bases outside the gene matches: 8. CDR1 and CDR2 from the germline V gene are SNHLY and FYNNEI. CDR3 length: 18 residues. CDR3 in amino acids: CASSEFGTSGRAGYEQYF. CDR3 DNA: TGTGCCAGCAGTGAATTTGGGACTAGCGGGAGGGCCGGTTACGAGCAGTACTTC.

V is TRBV18 and J is TRBJ1-1; 10 bases line up with TRBD1. Looked up from germline, CDR1 is KGHSH and CDR2 is LQKENI. V lost 5 bases to trimming and J lost 1 base; unmatched junction nucleotides: 7. CDR3 size: 16 residues. The CDR3 sequence is CASSKKTGGSNTEAFF. CDR3 bases: TGTGCCAGCTCAAAAAAGACAGGGGGCTCGAACACTGAAGCTTTCTTT.

The chain carries TRBV5-6 and TRBJ1-1; TRBD1 aligns across 9 bases. J lost 8 bases, V lost 0 bases, and 8 bases had no gene match. The CDR3 has 15 amino acids. CDR1 and CDR2 from the germline V gene are SGHDT and YYEEEE. CDR3 sequence: CASSLAPTGTGEAFF. The CDR3 bases are TGTGCCAGCAGCTTGGCTCCTACAGGGACAGGGGAAGCTTTCTTT.

The chain links TRBV9 to TRBJ1-5, with a possible D match to TRBD1 (6 bases). The germline V gene encodes CDR1 SGDLS and CDR2 YYNGEE. The CDR3 totals 15 residues. V was clipped by 3 bases and J by 5 bases, with 15 bases between them. CDR3 region: CASSETGMSHQPQHF. For the CDR3, the DNA is TGTGCCAGCAGCGAGACAGGCATGTCCCATCAGCCCCAGCATTTT.

The CDR3 spells CASSLQGGAGYTF. The CDR3 region has the DNA TGTGCCAGCAGCTTACAGGGCGGCGCGGGCTACACCTTC. The chain employs TRBV11-2 and TRBJ1-2; D perhaps matches TRBD1 (5 bases). CDR1 SGHAT and CDR2 FQNNGV come from the germline V gene. V was shortened by 2 bases and J by 8 bases, with 12 bases between the two germline ends. The CDR3 contains 13 residues. Variable domain in full (rest from reference TRBV11-2 and TRBJ1-2): EAGVAQSPRYKIIEKRQSVAFWCNPISGHATLYWYQQILGQGPKLLIQFQNNGVVDDSQLPKDRFSAERLKGVDSTLKIQPAKLEDSAVYLCASSLQGGAGYTFGSGTRLTVV.

V is TRBV4-1 and J is TRBJ2-1; 7 bases are a match to TRBD2. The germline CDR1 and CDR2 sequences are MGHRA and YSYEKL. V lost 1 base to trimming and J lost 2 bases; unmatched junction nucleotides: 5. CDR3 size: 16 residues. In nucleotides, the CDR3 is TGCGCCAGCAGCCAAGGTGAGCGGGATCCCTACAATGAGCAGTTCTTC. This gives the protein CASSQGERDPYNEQFF.

This chain uses TRBV7-2 with TRBJ2-7; D is undetermined. Germline loops: CDR1 SGHTA, CDR2 FQGNSA. V was cut by 5 bases and J by 3 bases, with 8 bases left in between. The CDR3 has 12 residues. The CDR3 region is CASSESNYEQYF. The DNA of the CDR3 is TGTGCCAGCAGCGAGTCCAACTACGAGCAGTACTTC.